These 21 T cell receptor beta chains originate from one sample sequenced in a study of PD-1 blockade in classical Hodgkin lymphoma (dated by TCRdb to 2018 to 2021). Preparation of the library involved the immunoSEQ multiplex PCR assay. TCRdb mirrors the immuneACCESS table, restricted to in-frame sequences. Some clones are absent from its copies; in checked studies, under half trace to an unresolved V gene, and the reason for the others is unknown. This sample comprises roughly 14,000 clones, 84% of them detected only once. Under 30% of the sample rests with the top ten. According to the study, the label for this sample's time point signals: cycle 1 day 1 (C1D1), immediately before nivolumab initiation. Every trial patient had relapsed after autologous stem cell transplantation, and cohorts A, B and C differed in prior brentuximab vedotin exposure. The sequencing used peripheral blood mononuclear cells (PBMCs), collected at baseline. Receptor source: a human donor with classical Hodgkin lymphoma.

This chain uses TRBV27 with TRBJ2-7; 11 bases match TRBD2. V shed 7 bases and J 4 bases; nucleotides not matched to a gene: 12. This CDR3 is 16 amino acids long. Per germline, CDR1 MNHEY and CDR2 SMNVEV (reference sequence). In DNA, the CDR3 is TGTGCCAGCACCTATAGCGGGAGGGCCCCCGGGTACGAGCAGTACTTC. It codes for CASTYSGRAPGYEQYF.

The V and J genes are TRBV7-9 and TRBJ2-1, with 10 bases lining up with TRBD1. The CDR3 loop spans 13 amino acids. Unmatched junction bases numbered 6, after V lost 3 bases and J lost 13 bases. Germline V gene sequence: CDR1 SEHNR, CDR2 FQNEAQ (reference sequence). CDR3 loop: CASSLSTGGGQFF. The DNA for the CDR3 is TGTGCCAGCAGCTTGTCGACAGGGGGCGGTCAGTTCTTC.

Only a few counts were recorded for this clone. The gene calls are TRBV12-5 and TRBJ2-1, with 10 nucleotides matching TRBD1. The V segment lost 4 bases and the J segment 10 bases; nucleotides outside the gene matches: 13. The CDR3 is 16 amino acids. Germline loops: CDR1 LGHNT, CDR2 FRNRAP. For the CDR3, the DNA is TGTGCTAGTGGTTCAGAGTTTTCGGGACAGGGGATAGAGCAGTTCTTC. Encoded protein: CASGSEFSGQGIEQFF.

This sequence joins TRBV6-6 and TRBJ2-5; D might be TRBD1 (6 bases). V was trimmed by 0 bases and J by 5 bases, leaving 16 bases between them. This CDR3 is built from 16 residues. The germline gives CDR1 MNHNY, CDR2 SVGAGI (reference sequence). The CDR3 nucleotides are TGTGCCAGCAGTTACTCGGTGGGACAACCTCGCGAGACCCAGTACTTC. As protein: CASSYSVGQPRETQYF.

This chain joins TRBV5-1 and TRBJ2-7; TRBD2 aligns across 8 bases. CDR1 is SGHRS and CDR2 is YFSETQ in the germline V gene. V lost 1 base to trimming and J lost 2 bases; unmatched junction nucleotides: 2. CDR3 length: 14 residues. CDR3 sequence reads: CASSLREGTYEQYF. In DNA, the CDR3 is TGCGCCAGCAGCTTGCGGGAGGGGACCTACGAGCAGTACTTC.

The chain has TRBV11-2 and TRBJ2-2; D is perhaps TRBD2 (5 bases). This CDR3 is built from 16 residues. Germline CDR1 is SGHAT and CDR2 is FQNNGV. V shed 6 bases and J shed 5 bases, with 19 bases lying between them. The CDR3 loop reads CASREVGGPPTGELFF. The CDR3 DNA follows: TGTGCCAGCAGAGAGGTGGGCGGGCCCCCAACCGGGGAGCTGTTTTTT.

The chain combines TRBV7-9 with TRBJ2-3; possible D gene TRBD2, 6 bases. The CDR3 covers 15 residues. CDR1 and CDR2 from the germline V gene are SEHNR and FQNEAQ (reference sequence). Trimming took off 7 bases at V and 5 bases at J, with 19 bases between the two ends. The CDR3 nucleotides are TGTGCCAGCACCGCCGGCCCGAGTAGCGGAGATACGCAGTATTTT. Amino acids: CASTAGPSSGDTQYF.

The rearrangement uses TRBV10-2 and TRBJ2-1; D gene unclear. The length of the CDR3 is 12 residues. V was shortened by 4 bases and J by 7 bases, with 8 bases between the two germline ends. From germline, CDR1 is WSHSY and CDR2 SAAADI. The CDR3 protein is CASSAGKNEQFF. The CDR3 nucleotides are TGCGCCAGCAGTGCGGGCAAGAATGAGCAGTTCTTC.

V and J are TRBV19 and TRBJ2-7; D gene unclear. CDR1 LNHDA and CDR2 SQIVND come from the germline V gene (reference sequence). CDR3 length: 15 residues. Trimming removed 4 bases from V and 2 bases from J, with 15 bases in between. This CDR3 reads CASSTSKDPPYEQYF. DNA of the CDR3: TGTGCCAGTAGTACATCCAAGGACCCTCCCTACGAGCAGTACTTC.

The chain recombines TRBV5-8 with TRBJ2-7, with D perhaps given as TRBD1 or TRBD2 (5 bases each). The CDR3 has 15 amino acids. Germline V gene data show CDR1 as SGHTS and CDR2 as YDEGEE. Trimming took 2 bases from V and 3 from J, leaving 15 bases between them. The CDR3 is CASSLGRDPNYEQYV. CDR3 sequence (DNA): TGTGCCAGCAGCTTAGGCAGGGACCCCAACTACGAGCAGTACGTC.

This clone came up a few times. V and J are TRBV4-3 and TRBJ2-6, with unresolved D. The CDR3 has 17 residues. The germline V gene has CDR1 LGHNA and CDR2 YSLEER. Trimming shortened V by 0 bases and J by 2 bases, and 11 bases separated the two germline ends. The CDR3 protein is CASSQDIVGAGANVLTF. In nucleotides, the CDR3 is TGCGCCAGCAGCCAAGATATCGTTGGGGCTGGGGCCAACGTCCTGACTTTC.

J is TRBJ2-1 and V is TRBV18; D might be TRBD1 (6 bases). The ends were cut back, 1 base at V and 7 bases at J, with 8 bases in the middle. Germline lookup yields CDR1 KGHSH and CDR2 LQKENI. The CDR3 spans 13 residues. In DNA form, the CDR3 reads TGTGCCAGCTCACCACGGACAGCTAATGAGCAGTTCTTC. Protein: CASSPRTANEQFF.

This rearrangement joins TRBV5-1 to TRBJ1-2, with TRBD1 matching over 8 bases. This CDR3 region has 14 residues. Trimming cost V 4 bases and J 7 bases; bases outside gene matches: 9. Germline CDR1 reads SGHRS; CDR2 reads YFSETQ. This CDR3 reads CASSTDRGTIGYTF. The CDR3 bases are TGCGCCAGCAGCACAGACAGGGGAACTATTGGCTACACCTTC.

This rearrangement joins TRBV5-8 to TRBJ1-1; D remains unclear. The CDR3 totals 13 residues. Germline V gives CDR1 SGHTS, CDR2 YDEGEE. Trimming shortened V by 0 bases and J by 6 bases, and 9 bases separated the two germline ends. In nucleotides, the CDR3 is TGTGCCAGCAGCTTGGGGAATGTAGCTGAAGCTTTCTTT. Its protein is CASSLGNVAEAFF. The full variable domain, with the rest looked up from reference TRBV5-8 and TRBJ1-1, is EAGVTQSPTHLIKTRGQQATLRCSPISGHTSVYWYQQALGLGLQFLLWYDEGEERNRGNFPPRFSGRQFPNYSSELNVNALELEDSALYLCASSLGNVAEAFFGQGTRLTVV.

The rearrangement uses TRBV19 and TRBJ1-1; D gene uncertain. Looked up from germline, CDR1 is LNHDA and CDR2 is SQIVND (reference sequence). Trimming shortened V by 5 bases and J by 4 bases, and 11 bases separated the two germline ends. This CDR3 comprises 13 residues. The CDR3 sequence is CASSVSGSTEAFF. The CDR3 bases are TGTGCCAGTAGTGTTTCTGGGTCCACTGAAGCTTTCTTT.

The V gene is TRBV19, the J gene TRBJ1-6; D remains ambiguous. V lost 5 bases and J lost 7, with 18 bases in between. CDR1 and CDR2 from the germline V gene are LNHDA and SQIVND (reference sequence). This CDR3 has 16 residues. The CDR3 DNA is TGTGCCAGTAGTCCCCTACGTCGAGCCAGGAATTCACCCCTCCACTTT. Translated: CASSPLRRARNSPLHF. Looking up the rest from reference TRBV19 and TRBJ1-6 gives the full variable domain: DGGITQSPKYLFRKEGQNVTLSCEQNLNHDAMYWYRQDPGQGLRLIYYSQIVNDFQKGDIAEGYSVSREKKESFPLTVTSAQKNPTAFYLCASSPLRRARNSPLHFGNGTRLTVT.

This clone came up once. The chain recombines TRBV19 with TRBJ2-1, with a weak D call TRBD2 (6 bases). Germline-derived CDR1 and CDR2 are LNHDA and SQIVND (reference sequence). The CDR3 totals 18 residues. The V end was cut by 5 bases, the J end by 0 bases, with 20 bases between. CDR3 in amino acids: CASSPEPGLVSSYNEQFF. CDR3 coding DNA: TGTGCCAGTAGTCCCGAGCCGGGACTTGTGAGCTCCTACAATGAGCAGTTCTTC.

This chain links TRBV16 with TRBJ1-6; D is possibly TRBD1 (5 bases). Trimming pared 4 bases from V and 8 bases from J, leaving 12 bases between. CDR3 length equals 14 residues. CDR1 is KGHSY, CDR2 FQNENV, per germline. CDR3 DNA sequence: TGTGCCAGCAGCCCCCAGGGAAAGGATTCACCCCTCCACTTT. It codes for CASSPQGKDSPLHF.

In this sample, this clone turned up a few times. The chain has TRBV5-4 and TRBJ1-1; D may be TRBD1 (6 bases). The CDR3 length is 17 residues. The V and J ends lost 4 bases and 4 bases respectively, with 23 bases between them. The germline V gene encodes CDR1 SGHNT and CDR2 YYREEE (reference sequence). CDR3 sequence reads: CASSPARTVVIGTEAFF. CDR3 bases: TGTGCCAGCAGCCCCGCACGGACAGTAGTCATCGGCACTGAAGCTTTCTTT.

The sample holds one count of this clone. The V gene is TRBV23-1, the J gene TRBJ2-3; TRBD2 aligns across 8 bases. TRBV23-1 counts as an open reading frame of uncertain function. V gave up 2 bases and J gave up 5 bases; unmatched junction bases: 6. The CDR3 has 15 amino acids. DNA for the CDR3: TGCGCCAGCAGTCAAGACAGCGGGAGTGGAGATACGCAGTATTTT. Protein sequence: CASSQDSGSGDTQYF.

The chain has TRBV9 and TRBJ2-2; 10 bases are shared with TRBD2. Losses at the gene ends were 4 bases for V and 0 bases for J; bases not matched to a gene: 6. Germline lookup yields CDR1 SGDLS and CDR2 YYNGEE. The CDR3 length is 17 residues. The CDR3 loop is CASSPGLADANTGELFF. The CDR3 nucleotides are TGTGCCAGCAGCCCAGGACTAGCGGACGCGAACACCGGGGAGCTGTTTTTT.